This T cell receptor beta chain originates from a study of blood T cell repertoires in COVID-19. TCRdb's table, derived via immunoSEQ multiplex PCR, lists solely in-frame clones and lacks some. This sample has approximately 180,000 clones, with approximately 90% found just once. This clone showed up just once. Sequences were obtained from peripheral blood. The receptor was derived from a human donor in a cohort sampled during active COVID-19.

This CDR3 reads CASSASGRAYEQYF. The DNA of the CDR3 is TGTGCCAGCAGCGCTAGCGGGAGGGCCTACGAGCAGTACTTC. The chain is built from TRBV5-8 and TRBJ2-7; 12 nucleotides agree with TRBD2. The CDR3 is 14 amino acids. Germline CDR1 and CDR2: SGHTS and YDEGEE. Losses at the gene ends were 4 bases for V and 2 bases for J; bases not matched to a gene: 1. The complete variable domain, with remaining parts taken from reference TRBV5-8 and TRBJ2-7, reads EAGVTQSPTHLIKTRGQQATLRCSPISGHTSVYWYQQALGLGLQFLLWYDEGEERNRGNFPPRFSGRQFPNYSSELNVNALELEDSALYLCASSASGRAYEQYFGPGTRLTVT.